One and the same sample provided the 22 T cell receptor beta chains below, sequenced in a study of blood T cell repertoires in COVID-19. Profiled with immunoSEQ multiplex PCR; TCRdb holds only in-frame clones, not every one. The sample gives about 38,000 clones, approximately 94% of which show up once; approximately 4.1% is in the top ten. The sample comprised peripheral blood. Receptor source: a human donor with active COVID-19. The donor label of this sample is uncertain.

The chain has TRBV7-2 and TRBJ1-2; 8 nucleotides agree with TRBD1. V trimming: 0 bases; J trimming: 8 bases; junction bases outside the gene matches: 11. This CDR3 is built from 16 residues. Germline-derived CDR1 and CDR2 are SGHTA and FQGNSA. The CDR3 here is CASSLANPGTGSGYTF. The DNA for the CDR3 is TGTGCCAGCAGCTTAGCTAATCCCGGGACAGGTAGCGGCTACACCTTC.

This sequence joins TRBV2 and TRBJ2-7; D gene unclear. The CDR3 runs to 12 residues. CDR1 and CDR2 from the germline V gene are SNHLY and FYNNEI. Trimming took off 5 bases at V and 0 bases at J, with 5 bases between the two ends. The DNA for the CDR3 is TGTGCCAGCAGTAAGAGCTCCTACGAGCAGTACTTC. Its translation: CASSKSSYEQYF. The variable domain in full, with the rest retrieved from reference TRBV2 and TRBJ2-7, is EPEVTQTPSHQVTQMGQEVILRCVPISNHLYFYWYRQILGQKVEFLVSFYNNEISEKSEIFDDQFSVERPDGSNFTLKIRSTKLEDSAMYFCASSKSSYEQYFGPGTRLTVT.

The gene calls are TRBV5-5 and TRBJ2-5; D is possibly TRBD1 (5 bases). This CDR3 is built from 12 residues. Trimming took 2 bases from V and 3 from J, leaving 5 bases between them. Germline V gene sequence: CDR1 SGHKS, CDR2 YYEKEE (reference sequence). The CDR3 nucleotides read TGTGCCAGCAGCTTAGGGGAAGAGACCCAGTACTTC. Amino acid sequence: CASSLGEETQYF. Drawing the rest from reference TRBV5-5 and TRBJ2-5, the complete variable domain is DAGVTQSPTHLIKTRGQQVTLRCSPISGHKSVSWYQQVLGQGPQFIFQYYEKEERGRGNFPDRFSARQFPNYSSELNVNALLLGDSALYLCASSLGEETQYFGPGTRLLVL.

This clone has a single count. The CDR3, as DNA: TGTGCCACCAGTGACCCCCCCATCGGGATAGGTCGCGCAGATACGCAGTATTTT. It specifies CATSDPPIGIGRADTQYF. This chain links TRBV24-1 with TRBJ2-3; maybe TRBD2 (5 bases). Germline-derived CDR1 and CDR2 are KGHDR and SFDVKD. Trimming shortened V by 4 bases and J by 4 bases, and 23 bases separated the two germline ends. The CDR3 is made up of 18 amino acids.

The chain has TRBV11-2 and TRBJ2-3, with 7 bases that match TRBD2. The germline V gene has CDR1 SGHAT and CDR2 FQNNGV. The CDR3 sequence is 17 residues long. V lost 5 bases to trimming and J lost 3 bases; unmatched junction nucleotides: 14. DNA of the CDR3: TGTGCCAGCAGCGCCACCCGGGTTCGGACTAGGACAGATACGCAGTATTTT. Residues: CASSATRVRTRTDTQYF.

The CDR3, as DNA: TGTGCCAGCTCACCACCTTGGGACAGGCTCGAGCAGTACTTC. It yields the protein CASSPPWDRLEQYF. This chain connects TRBV18 to TRBJ2-7; TRBD1 matches 8 bases. V dropped 0 bases and J dropped 6; count of bases not matched to a gene: 4. This CDR3 contains 14 residues. The germline CDR1 and CDR2 sequences are KGHSH and LQKENI.

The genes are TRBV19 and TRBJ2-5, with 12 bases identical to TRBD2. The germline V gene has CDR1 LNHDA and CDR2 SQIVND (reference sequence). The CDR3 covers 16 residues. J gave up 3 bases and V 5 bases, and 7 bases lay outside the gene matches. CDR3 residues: CASSLQLAGGKETQYF. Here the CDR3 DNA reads TGTGCCAGTAGTCTCCAACTAGCGGGGGGCAAAGAGACCCAGTACTTC.

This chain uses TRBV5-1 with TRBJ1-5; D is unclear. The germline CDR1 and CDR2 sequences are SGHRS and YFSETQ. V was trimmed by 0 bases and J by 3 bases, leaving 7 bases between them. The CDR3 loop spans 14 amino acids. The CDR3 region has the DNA TGCGCCAGCAGCTTGGGTGACAACAATCAGCCCCAGCATTTT. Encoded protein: CASSLGDNNQPQHF.

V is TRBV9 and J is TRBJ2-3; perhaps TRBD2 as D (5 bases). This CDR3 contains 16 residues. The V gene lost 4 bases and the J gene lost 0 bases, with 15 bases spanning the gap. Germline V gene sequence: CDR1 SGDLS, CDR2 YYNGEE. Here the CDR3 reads CASSPRAVSSTDTQYF. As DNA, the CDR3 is TGTGCCAGCAGCCCTAGAGCGGTGAGTAGCACAGATACGCAGTATTTT.

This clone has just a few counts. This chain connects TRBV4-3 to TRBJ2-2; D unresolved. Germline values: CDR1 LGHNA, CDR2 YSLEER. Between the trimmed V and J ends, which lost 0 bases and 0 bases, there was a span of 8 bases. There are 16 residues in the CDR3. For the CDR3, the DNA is TGCGCCAGCAGCCAAGAGAGGTGGACGAACACCGGGGAGCTGTTTTTT. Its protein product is CASSQERWTNTGELFF.

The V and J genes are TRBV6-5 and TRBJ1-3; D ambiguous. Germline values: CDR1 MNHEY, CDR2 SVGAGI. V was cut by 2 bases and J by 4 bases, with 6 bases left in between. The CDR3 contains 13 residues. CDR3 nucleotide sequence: TGTGCCAGCAGTTACGGTCAGGGAAACACCATATATTTT. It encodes CASSYGQGNTIYF.

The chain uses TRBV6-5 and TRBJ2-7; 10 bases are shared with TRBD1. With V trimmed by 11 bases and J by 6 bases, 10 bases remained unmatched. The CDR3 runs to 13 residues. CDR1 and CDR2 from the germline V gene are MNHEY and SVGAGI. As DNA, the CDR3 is TGTGCCGGGGCTCCGGGACAGGGGTTCGAGCAGTACTTC. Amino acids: CAGAPGQGFEQYF.

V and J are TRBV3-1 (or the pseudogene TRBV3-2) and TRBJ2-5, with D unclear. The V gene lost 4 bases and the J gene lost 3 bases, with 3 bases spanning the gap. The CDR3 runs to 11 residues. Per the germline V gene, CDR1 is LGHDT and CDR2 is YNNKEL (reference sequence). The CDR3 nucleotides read TGTGCCAGCAGCCTCGAAGAGACCCAGTACTTC. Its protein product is CASSLEETQYF.

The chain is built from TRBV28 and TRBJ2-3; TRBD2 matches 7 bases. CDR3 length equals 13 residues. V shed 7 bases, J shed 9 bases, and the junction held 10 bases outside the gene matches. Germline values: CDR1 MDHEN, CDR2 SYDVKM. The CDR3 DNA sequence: TGTGCCAGCACCCCGAGTGGGGGGGGGACGCAGTATTTT. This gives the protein CASTPSGGGTQYF.

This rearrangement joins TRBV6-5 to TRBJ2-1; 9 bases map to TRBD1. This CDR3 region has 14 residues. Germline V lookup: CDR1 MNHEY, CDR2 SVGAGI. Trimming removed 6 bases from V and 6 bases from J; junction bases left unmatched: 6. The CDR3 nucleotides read TGTGCCAGCAGGAGGACAGGGGAAGCCAATGAGCAGTTCTTC. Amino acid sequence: CASRRTGEANEQFF.

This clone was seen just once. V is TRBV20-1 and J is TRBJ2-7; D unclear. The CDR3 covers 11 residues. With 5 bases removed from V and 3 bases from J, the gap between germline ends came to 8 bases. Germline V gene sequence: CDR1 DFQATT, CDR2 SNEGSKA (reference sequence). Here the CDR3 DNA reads TGCAGTGCTGGAGTGAGCTACGAGCAGTACTTC. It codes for CSAGVSYEQYF.

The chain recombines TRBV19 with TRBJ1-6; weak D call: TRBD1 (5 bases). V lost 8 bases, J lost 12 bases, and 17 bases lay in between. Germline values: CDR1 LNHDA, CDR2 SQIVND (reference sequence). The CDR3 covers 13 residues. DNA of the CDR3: TGTGCCAGTGGCAGGGCGATAGAGGAACCCCTCCACTTT. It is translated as CASGRAIEEPLHF.

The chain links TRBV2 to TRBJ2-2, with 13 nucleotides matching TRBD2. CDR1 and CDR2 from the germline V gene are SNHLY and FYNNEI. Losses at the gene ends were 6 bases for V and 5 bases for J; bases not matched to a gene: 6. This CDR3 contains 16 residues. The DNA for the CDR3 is TGTGCCAGCAGGGGGGGACTAGCGGGAAGGACCGGGGAGCTGTTTTTT. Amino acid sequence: CASRGGLAGRTGELFF.

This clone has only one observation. The CDR3 nucleotides are TGTGCCAGCGCAGAGAGTAGGGGGCGAGAGACCCAGTACTTC. Translated: CASAESRGRETQYF. The chain has TRBV25-1 and TRBJ2-5; 7 bases are a match to TRBD1. Germline CDR1 is MGHDK and CDR2 is SYGVNS. The V gene end was trimmed by 8 bases and the J gene end by 4 bases; junction bases not matched to a gene: 10. The CDR3 length is 14 residues.

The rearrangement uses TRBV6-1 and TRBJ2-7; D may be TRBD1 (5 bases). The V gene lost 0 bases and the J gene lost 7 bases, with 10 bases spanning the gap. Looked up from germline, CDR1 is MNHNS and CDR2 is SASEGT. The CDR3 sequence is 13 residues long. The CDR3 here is CASSEARVGEQYF. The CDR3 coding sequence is TGTGCCAGCAGTGAAGCCAGGGTAGGGGAGCAGTACTTC.

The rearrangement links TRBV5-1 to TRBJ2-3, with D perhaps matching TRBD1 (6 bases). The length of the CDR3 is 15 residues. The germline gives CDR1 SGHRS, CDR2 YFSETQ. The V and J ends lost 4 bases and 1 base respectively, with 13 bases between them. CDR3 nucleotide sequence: TGCGCCAGCAGCGGCCGGGACACCCGCACAGATACGCAGTATTTT. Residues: CASSGRDTRTDTQYF.

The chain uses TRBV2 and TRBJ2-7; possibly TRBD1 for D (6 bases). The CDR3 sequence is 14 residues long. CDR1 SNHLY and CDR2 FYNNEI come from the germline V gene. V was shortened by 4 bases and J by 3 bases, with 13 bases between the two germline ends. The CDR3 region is CASSGAGQIYEQYF. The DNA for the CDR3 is TGTGCCAGCAGTGGAGCTGGACAGATCTACGAGCAGTACTTC. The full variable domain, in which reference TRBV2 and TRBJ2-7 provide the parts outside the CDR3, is EPEVTQTPSHQVTQMGQEVILRCVPISNHLYFYWYRQILGQKVEFLVSFYNNEISEKSEIFDDQFSVERPDGSNFTLKIRSTKLEDSAMYFCASSGAGQIYEQYFGPGTRLTVT.